This passage covers 26 T cell receptor beta chains from one sample sequenced in a study of blood T cell repertoires in COVID-19. Produced via immunoSEQ multiplex PCR; TCRdb's table is partial and in-frame only. In the table there are over 250,000 clones, 75% to 90% of which are singletons. Specimen: PBMCs or T cells enriched from blood (not recorded which). These receptors were obtained from a woman younger than 30 who had recovered from COVID-19.

The genes are TRBV7-2 and TRBJ1-6; 7 bases agree with TRBD1. Unmatched junction bases numbered 3, after V lost 6 bases and J lost 4 bases. CDR1 and CDR2 (germline): SGHTA, FQGNSA. The length of the CDR3 is 14 residues. CDR3 region: CASRGTVYNSPLHF. In DNA form, the CDR3 reads TGTGCCAGCAGAGGGACAGTTTATAATTCACCCCTCCACTTT.

V and J are TRBV9 and TRBJ2-2; 7 bases map to TRBD1. The germline gives CDR1 SGDLS, CDR2 YYNGEE. Germline trimming cut 5 bases from V and 6 bases from J; bases unmatched to any gene: 13. CDR3 length equals 16 residues. The CDR3 spells CASSARTGMAAGELFF. CDR3 sequence (DNA): TGTGCCAGCAGTGCTAGGACAGGAATGGCGGCCGGGGAGCTGTTTTTT.

The V and J genes are TRBV9 and TRBJ2-7; 9 bases align to TRBD1. This CDR3 is 16 amino acids long. Germline V gene sequence: CDR1 SGDLS, CDR2 YYNGEE. V lost 4 bases to trimming and J lost 1 base; unmatched junction nucleotides: 9. The CDR3 bases are TGTGCCAGCAGCCGGAATTCCGGGACAGGGTCCTACGAGCAGTACTTC. Amino acid sequence: CASSRNSGTGSYEQYF. The variable domain in full, with the rest retrieved from reference TRBV9 and TRBJ2-7, is DSGVTQTPKHLITATGQRVTLRCSPRSGDLSVYWYQQSLDQGLQFLIQYYNGEERAKGNILERFSAQQFPDLHSELNLSSLELGDSALYFCASSRNSGTGSYEQYFGPGTRLTVT.

The chain couples TRBV18 to TRBJ1-5; D is unresolved. The germline V gene has CDR1 KGHSH and CDR2 LQKENI. V gave up 5 bases and J gave up 1 base, with 15 bases separating them. The CDR3 has 16 amino acids. The CDR3 loop reads CASSLSLPVSNQPQHF. The CDR3 region has the DNA TGTGCCAGCTCATTAAGCCTTCCGGTGAGCAATCAGCCCCAGCATTTT.

The gene calls are TRBV7-3 and TRBJ2-1, with D maybe TRBD2 (6 bases). This CDR3 region has 16 residues. Germline assignment: CDR1 SGHTA and CDR2 FQGTGA. V lost 1 base, J lost 7 bases, and 17 bases lay in between. DNA of the CDR3: TGTGCCAGCAGCTTAATACGGCGGGGATCGAAGAATGAGCAGTTCTTC. Translation: CASSLIRRGSKNEQFF.

The chain is built from TRBV2 and TRBJ1-2; D not resolved. The V and J ends lost 1 base and 7 bases respectively, with 19 bases between them. The CDR3 length is 16 residues. Germline loops: CDR1 SNHLY, CDR2 FYNNEI. DNA of the CDR3: TGTGCCAGCAGTGAAGGGAGGAGTCCTTCCCGGGGTGGCTACACCTTC. This sequence encodes CASSEGRSPSRGGYTF.

The rearrangement uses TRBV4-1 and TRBJ2-1, with 7 bases lining up with TRBD2. CDR3 length: 17 residues. Per the germline V gene, CDR1 is MGHRA and CDR2 is YSYEKL. J gave up 4 bases and V 6 bases, and 15 bases lay outside the gene matches. CDR3 in DNA: TGCGCCAGCAGGAAAGCGTCCGGGGGGTTAGGGTACAATGAGCAGTTCTTC. It codes for CASRKASGGLGYNEQFF.

The chain has TRBV5-1 and TRBJ2-7; 8 nucleotides match TRBD1. The CDR3 is made up of 18 amino acids. With 0 bases clipped from V and 2 bases from J, the junction kept 13 bases outside the gene matches. Per the germline V gene, CDR1 is SGHRS and CDR2 is YFSETQ. Here the CDR3 DNA reads TGCGCCAGCAGCTTGGCCGTTAGTGGACAGGGTAATACCTACGAGCAGTACTTC. It is translated as CASSLAVSGQGNTYEQYF. Complete variable domain (other parts from reference TRBV5-1 and TRBJ2-7): KAGVTQTPRYLIKTRGQQVTLSCSPISGHRSVSWYQQTPGQGLQFLFEYFSETQRNKGNFPGRFSGRQFSNSRSEMNVSTLELGDSALYLCASSLAVSGQGNTYEQYFGPGTRLTVT.

The rearrangement links TRBV6-5 to TRBJ2-5; D not certain. The CDR3 is made up of 14 amino acids. Germline lookup yields CDR1 MNHEY and CDR2 SVGAGI. The ends were cut back, 4 bases at V and 5 bases at J, with 14 bases in the middle. The CDR3 nucleotides read TGTGCCAGCAGTTCTTACGACAACCGGGAGACCCAGTACTTC. Translated, it gives CASSSYDNRETQYF.

The V call is TRBV6-4, the J call TRBJ2-7; a possible D gene is TRBD2 (5 bases). Germline V gene lookup returns CDR1 MRHNA and CDR2 SNTAGT. This CDR3 contains 15 residues. Trimming cost V 2 bases and J 4 bases, with 15 bases left between them. The CDR3 DNA is TGTGCCAGCAGTGACCCCGAGGGATTGAAGTACGAGCAGTACTTC. It codes for CASSDPEGLKYEQYF.

The V gene is TRBV5-1, the J gene TRBJ1-1, with D maybe TRBD1 (5 bases). The ends were cut back, 8 bases at V and 4 bases at J, with 15 bases in the middle. Germline-derived CDR1 and CDR2 are SGHRS and YFSETQ. The CDR3 extends over 13 amino acids. The CDR3 nucleotides read TGCGCCAGTCGCCGGGAGAGGGGCACTGAAGCTTTCTTT. It specifies CASRRERGTEAFF.

The gene calls are TRBV3-1 (or the pseudogene TRBV3-2) and TRBJ2-1; TRBD2 matches 12 bases. This CDR3 contains 17 residues. Germline V gene sequence: CDR1 LGHDT, CDR2 YNNKEL (reference sequence). With V trimmed by 1 base and J by 8 bases, 9 bases remained unmatched. The CDR3 is CASSQAGGLAGFDEQFF. CDR3 nucleotides: TGTGCCAGCAGCCAAGCAGGAGGACTAGCGGGGTTCGATGAGCAGTTCTTC.

J is TRBJ2-7 and V is TRBV4-1, with D possibly TRBD1 on 5 matching bases. Looked up from germline, CDR1 is MGHRA and CDR2 is YSYEKL. This CDR3 has 15 amino acids. V lost 2 bases and J lost 3, with 14 bases in between. This CDR3 reads CASSQSWTRVYEQYF. The CDR3 coding sequence is TGCGCCAGCAGCCAAAGTTGGACACGGGTCTACGAGCAGTACTTC.

The chain combines TRBV6-5 with TRBJ1-2, with 9 bases identical to TRBD1. From germline, CDR1 is MNHEY and CDR2 SVGAGI. With V trimmed by 7 bases and J by 4 bases, 10 bases remained unmatched. This CDR3 has 15 residues. CDR3 coding DNA: TGTGCCAGCACAACCGGGACAGGGTTTATCTATGGCTACACCTTC. Its translation is CASTTGTGFIYGYTF.

As DNA, the CDR3 is TGTGCCAGCAGTAATAGCGGGGGAGCAGCCCCCTACGAGCAGTACTTC. The encoded protein is CASSNSGGAAPYEQYF. V usage is TRBV27 and J usage is TRBJ2-7; 9 bases agree with TRBD2. The germline gives CDR1 MNHEY, CDR2 SMNVEV (reference sequence). The CDR3 is 16 residues long. The ends lost 5 bases at V and 2 bases at J; junction bases unmatched: 10.

The sample holds one count of this clone. The rearrangement joins TRBV19 to TRBJ2-6; tentatively, D is TRBD1 (6 bases). Between the trimmed V and J ends, which lost 7 bases and 0 bases, there was a span of 13 bases. CDR1 and CDR2 (germline): LNHDA, SQIVND (reference sequence). This CDR3 is 16 amino acids long. In DNA, the CDR3 is TGTGCCAGTACCCCGACAGGCCGCTCTGGGGCCAACGTCCTGACTTTC. This codes for CASTPTGRSGANVLTF.

The rearrangement links TRBV5-1 to TRBJ2-1, with TRBD2 matching 7 bases. CDR3 size: 11 residues. Looked up from germline, CDR1 is SGHRS and CDR2 is YFSETQ. V was clipped by 7 bases and J by 8 bases; unmatched bases: 3. CDR3 nucleotides: TGCGCCAGCGGGAGGGGTGATGAGCAGTTCTTC. Translating gives CASGRGDEQFF.

This clone was observed a single time. This sequence joins TRBV10-1 and TRBJ2-2, with 7 bases fitting TRBD1. The germline CDR1 and CDR2 sequences are WNHNN and SYGVQD (reference sequence). The CDR3 covers 17 residues. Trimming cost V 0 bases and J 3 bases; bases outside gene matches: 7. DNA of the CDR3: TGCGCCAGCAGTGAGTCTTTGCCGGGACAGTACACCGGGGAGCTGTTTTTT. Amino acids: CASSESLPGQYTGELFF.

V is TRBV27 and J is TRBJ2-5, with D perhaps matching TRBD1 (6 bases). The germline CDR1 and CDR2 sequences are MNHEY and SMNVEV (reference sequence). This CDR3 is built from 16 residues. The V and J ends lost 6 bases and 5 bases respectively, with 22 bases between them. The CDR3 region has the DNA TGTGCCAGCAGGGGACCCCTTTTGGGGGCCGAGGAGACCCAGTACTTC. It yields the protein CASRGPLLGAEETQYF.

The chain links TRBV6-5 to TRBJ1-5; unclear D gene. V was shortened by 8 bases and J by 2 bases, with 10 bases between the two germline ends. Germline CDR1 and CDR2: MNHEY and SVGAGI. The CDR3 extends over 13 amino acids. CDR3 in DNA: TGTGCCAGCGGGCGGGGAGGCAATCAGCCCCAGCATTTT. As protein: CASGRGGNQPQHF.

This rearrangement joins TRBV15 to TRBJ2-7, with 13 nucleotides matching TRBD2. CDR1 and CDR2 from the germline V gene are LNHNV and YYDKDF (reference sequence). The V segment lost 3 bases and the J segment 6 bases; nucleotides outside the gene matches: 5. This CDR3 has 15 residues. CDR3 nucleotide sequence: TGTGCCACCAGCAGCCCGGGACTAGCGGGGACCGAGCAGTACTTC. This encodes CATSSPGLAGTEQYF.

V usage is TRBV7-5 and J usage is TRBJ2-1; the table calls TRBD2, which could not be checked here. TRBV7-5 is a pseudogene. This CDR3 region has 16 residues. The CDR3 sequence: CARSLLLRGGNNEQFF. CDR3 in DNA: TGTGCCAGAAGCTTACTTCTGCGGGGGGGGAACAATGAGCAGTTCTTC.

The V gene is TRBV11-3, the J gene TRBJ2-2, with unresolved D. Per germline, CDR1 SGHNT and CDR2 YENEEA. CDR3 length equals 15 residues. The V and J ends lost 5 bases and 1 base respectively, with 11 bases between them. The CDR3 loop reads CASSPAPGNTGELFF. In nucleotides, the CDR3 is TGTGCCAGCAGCCCCGCCCCAGGGAACACCGGGGAGCTGTTTTTT. Combining the CDR3 with reference TRBV11-3 and TRBJ2-2 gives the whole variable domain EAGVVQSPRYKIIEKKQPVAFWCNPISGHNTLYWYLQNLGQGPELLIRYENEEAVDDSQLPKDRFSAERLKGVDSTLKIQPAELGDSAVYLCASSPAPGNTGELFFGEGSRLTVL.

This chain uses TRBV12-5 with TRBJ2-2, with D possibly matching TRBD2 (6 bases). Germline CDR1 LGHNT, CDR2 FRNRAP. The V end was cut by 7 bases, the J end by 1 base, with 22 bases between. The CDR3 is made up of 18 amino acids. Here the CDR3 DNA reads TGTGCTAGTGTCCTCCGACCCACGCTAGCGAAGAACACCGGGGAGCTGTTTTTT. Translation: CASVLRPTLAKNTGELFF.

The chain recombines TRBV28 with TRBJ1-4; 9 nucleotides line up with TRBD1. V was clipped by 5 bases and J by 0 bases; unmatched bases: 10. CDR3 length: 18 amino acids. Germline V gene lookup returns CDR1 MDHEN and CDR2 SYDVKM. The CDR3 DNA follows: TGTGCCAGCAGTCCCCTGGACAGGGGACTTGCAACTAATGAAAAACTGTTTTTT. It codes for CASSPLDRGLATNEKLFF. The variable domain in full, completed from reference TRBV28 and TRBJ1-4, reads DVKVTQSSRYLVKRTGEKVFLECVQDMDHENMFWYRQDPGLGLRLIYFSYDVKMKEKGDIPEGYSVSREKKERFSLILESASTNQTSMYLCASSPLDRGLATNEKLFFGSGTQLSVL.

The chain links TRBV19 to TRBJ2-5; D is unclear. The V end lost 1 base, the J end lost 4 bases, and 10 bases lay between the germline ends. Germline V gene data show CDR1 as LNHDA and CDR2 as SQIVND (reference sequence). The CDR3 spans 14 residues. CDR3 region: CASSIGASPETQYF. DNA for the CDR3: TGTGCCAGTAGTATAGGGGCCAGCCCAGAGACCCAGTACTTC. Full variable domain (remainder filled in from reference TRBV19 and TRBJ2-5): DGGITQSPKYLFRKEGQNVTLSCEQNLNHDAMYWYRQDPGQGLRLIYYSQIVNDFQKGDIAEGYSVSREKKESFPLTVTSAQKNPTAFYLCASSIGASPETQYFGPGTRLLVL.